This record concerns one T cell receptor beta chain sequence. This CDR3 is 16 amino acids long. Trimming shortened V by 0 bases and J by 3 bases, and 15 bases separated the two germline ends. Germline lookup yields CDR1 MGHRA and CDR2 YSYEKL. Study processing details: Reference gene primers were amplified, and this amplification served to estimate nucleated cell counts. Sequencing was performed with immunoSEQ multiplex PCR; in TCRdb, only in-frame clones are kept and a portion is missing. The V and J calls and the clone size are those of that table, but D and trimming were determined from the DNA. The sample consists of 150,000 to 200,000 clones, around 86% of them appearing once. The sample is drawn from a study of blood T cell repertoires in COVID-19. Whole-study context: The study drew acute and convalescent COVID-19 samples from the United States, Italy and Spain. PBMCs, B-cell-depleted T cells, or T cells were the source of the cDNA or gDNA that made up the material.

The TCR originated in a woman older than 75 in a cohort sampled during active or convalescent COVID-19. Material: peripheral blood. This chain joins TRBV4-1 and TRBJ2-7, with D unclear. The CDR3 sequence: CASSQEVQVALYEQYF. CDR3 bases: TGCGCCAGCAGCCAAGAGGTGCAGGTCGCCCTCTACGAGCAGTACTTC.